This T cell receptor beta chain is drawn from a study of blood T cell repertoires in COVID-19. Turning to the study itself: The analysed material was cDNA or gDNA that came from T cells, B-cell-depleted T cells, or PBMCs.

The repertoire was sequenced with immunoSEQ multiplex PCR; TCRdb's copy has only in-frame clones and lacks some. This sample has 100,000 or so clones, with 85% to 95% found just once. Germline V lookup: CDR1 PRHDT, CDR2 FYEKMQ (reference sequence). This CDR3 contains 15 residues. Trimming left V 3 bases short and J 3 bases short, with 15 bases between. The V gene is TRBV13, the J gene TRBJ2-7, with D hard to call. The source material was peripheral blood. The clonotype was recovered from a woman in her forties or fifties in a cohort sampled during active COVID-19. DNA for the CDR3: TGTGCCAGCAGCTTCCAAAGTCGCGGTTACTACGAGCAGTACTTC. Amino acids: CASSFQSRGYYEQYF.